The 32 T cell receptor beta chains presented below share a single source sample, sequenced in a study of preoperative IRX-2 immunotherapy in early breast cancer. Described treatment: preoperative locoregional IRX-2 cytokine immunotherapy. Data came from immunoSEQ multiplex PCR; TCRdb stores just in-frame clones and leaves some out. Counted here are around 30,000 clones, more than 65% occurring once; the ten biggest clones make up less than 2.5%. This material consisted of lymph node tissue, taken before IRX-2 immunotherapy. These receptors were collected from a human donor with breast cancer.

This chain joins TRBV5-1 and TRBJ2-3; D is unresolved. This CDR3 has 15 residues. Trimming pared 0 bases from V and 2 bases from J, leaving 10 bases between. CDR1 SGHRS and CDR2 YFSETQ come from the germline V gene. The CDR3 region has the DNA TGCGCCAGCAGCTTGGCGTCCAGTCCCACAGATACGCAGTATTTT. This sequence encodes CASSLASSPTDTQYF.

This chain joins TRBV12-5 and TRBJ1-1; 7 positions match TRBD1. The CDR3 covers 14 residues. Germline V gene sequence: CDR1 LGHNT, CDR2 FRNRAP. After removal of 9 bases from V and 1 base from J, the junction contained 8 bases not matched to a gene. CDR3 loop: CARGNRGKNTEAFF. CDR3 nucleotides: TGTGCTAGGGGGAACAGGGGAAAGAACACTGAAGCTTTCTTT.

This chain connects TRBV11-3 to TRBJ1-2; D remains unclear. Germline lookup yields CDR1 SGHNT and CDR2 YENEEA. V lost 5 bases and J 1 base, leaving 11 bases between the germline ends. The CDR3 spans 14 residues. CDR3 sequence: CASSLENDNYGYTF. The CDR3, as DNA: TGTGCCAGCAGCCTCGAGAACGATAACTATGGCTACACCTTC.

The chain employs TRBV18 and TRBJ1-1; D gene uncertain. The CDR3 consists of 12 residues. The germline V gene encodes CDR1 KGHSH and CDR2 LQKENI. V lost 6 bases, J lost 6 bases, and 11 bases lay in between. CDR3 residues: CASSAGGSEAFF. The CDR3, as DNA: TGTGCCAGCTCGGCCGGTGGCTCTGAAGCTTTCTTT.

This clone was observed a single time. V is TRBV28 and J is TRBJ1-5; no clear D. The V end lost 6 bases, the J end lost 6 bases, and 12 bases lay between the germline ends. Germline loops: CDR1 MDHEN, CDR2 SYDVKM. The CDR3 contains 13 residues. The CDR3 region is CASRKGGGQPQHF. CDR3 nucleotide sequence: TGTGCCAGCAGGAAGGGAGGAGGTCAGCCCCAGCATTTT.

The V gene is TRBV6-8, the J gene TRBJ1-5; D is unresolved. Between the trimmed V and J ends, which lost 6 bases and 7 bases, there was a span of 13 bases. Germline CDR1 is MNHGY and CDR2 is SAAAGT. This CDR3 spans 13 amino acids. CDR3 nucleotide sequence: TGTGCCAGCAGCCCCCGGATAGGGCAGCCCCAGCATTTT. Residues: CASSPRIGQPQHF.

This clone appeared a single time. The chain carries TRBV6-9 and TRBJ2-3; 7 bases line up with TRBD2. The CDR3 totals 15 residues. Germline V lookup: CDR1 MNHGY, CDR2 SVAAGI. The V gene end was trimmed by 3 bases and the J gene end by 2 bases; junction bases not matched to a gene: 5. In nucleotides, the CDR3 is TGTGCCAGCAGTTACGGGGGGTACAACACAGATACGCAGTATTTT. Encoded protein: CASSYGGYNTDTQYF.

V is TRBV11-3 and J is TRBJ2-5; 8 bases match TRBD1. V dropped 5 bases and J dropped 2; count of bases not matched to a gene: 10. Looked up from germline, CDR1 is SGHNT and CDR2 is YENEEA. The CDR3 runs to 16 residues. The CDR3 here is CASSAGTGAPQETQYF. CDR3 nucleotide sequence: TGTGCCAGCAGCGCTGGGACAGGCGCACCTCAAGAGACCCAGTACTTC.

The chain recombines TRBV11-3 with TRBJ2-2, with D perhaps being TRBD1 or TRBD2 (5 bases each). V dropped 5 bases and J dropped 4 bases, with 11 bases sitting between them. Germline lookup yields CDR1 SGHNT and CDR2 YENEEA. The CDR3 loop spans 14 amino acids. In DNA, the CDR3 is TGTGCCAGCAGCCGGGACCGAAGCACCGGGGAGCTGTTTTTT. It translates to CASSRDRSTGELFF.

This chain links TRBV7-4 with TRBJ2-7; the match to TRBD1 covers 7 bases. In germline, CDR1 is SGHVT, CDR2 SQSDAQ. J lost 1 base, V lost 4 bases, and 10 bases had no gene match. There are 16 residues in the CDR3. CDR3 DNA sequence: TGTGCCAGCAGCTCCTCGCACCGGGACAGTTCCTACGAGCAGTACTTC. As protein: CASSSSHRDSSYEQYF.

The chain recombines TRBV6-7 with TRBJ1-2; D gene ambiguous. TRBV6-7 is an open reading frame, and its role is uncertain. The CDR3 runs 12 residues. With 3 bases removed from V and 4 bases from J, the gap between germline ends came to 6 bases. The CDR3 reads CASSYDSYGYTF. DNA of the CDR3: TGTGCCAGCAGTTATGACTCCTATGGCTACACCTTC.

The rearrangement joins TRBV19 to TRBJ2-1; 12 nucleotides match TRBD2. The length of the CDR3 is 16 residues. Germline V gene lookup returns CDR1 LNHDA and CDR2 SQIVND (reference sequence). The ends lost 5 bases at V and 9 bases at J; junction bases unmatched: 11. CDR3 sequence: CASSLTGTSGQLEQFF. CDR3 DNA sequence: TGTGCCAGTAGTCTCACCGGGACTAGCGGGCAGCTTGAGCAGTTCTTC.

The table lists this clone with a count of one. The J gene is TRBJ2-5, the V gene TRBV5-1, with 11 positions matching TRBD2. The CDR3 is 15 amino acids. Germline values: CDR1 SGHRS, CDR2 YFSETQ. With 9 bases clipped from V and 4 bases from J, the junction kept 11 bases outside the gene matches. The CDR3 protein is CAISDSGGAVETQYF. In nucleotides, the CDR3 is TGCGCCATCTCTGATAGCGGGGGGGCAGTAGAGACCCAGTACTTC.

J is TRBJ1-2 and V is TRBV7-8; 7 nucleotides line up with TRBD1. The J segment lost 4 bases and the V segment lost 5 bases, leaving 4 bases of the junction unmatched. The CDR3 has 13 amino acids. Germline lookup yields CDR1 SGHVS and CDR2 FQNEAQ. The CDR3, as DNA: TGTGCCAGCAGCCCAGGGACAGTCTATGGCTACACCTTC. It codes for CASSPGTVYGYTF.

The chain joins TRBV7-5 to TRBJ2-4; the table's D call of TRBD2 was not tested on the DNA. TRBV7-5 is a recognized pseudogene. The CDR3 spans 14 residues. CDR3 loop: CARSGDCFKNIQYF. The CDR3, as DNA: TGTGCCAGAAGCGGTGACTGCTTCAAAAACATTCAGTACTTC.

The V and J genes are TRBV14 and TRBJ1-2; D unresolved. The CDR3 is 15 residues long. Germline CDR1 SGHDN, CDR2 FVKESK. Deletions cut 0 bases from V and 7 bases from J, with 15 bases between. The CDR3 protein is CASSQDRALTVGYTF. The CDR3 DNA follows: TGTGCCAGCAGCCAAGATCGGGCCCTTACGGTTGGCTACACCTTC.

V is TRBV7-4 and J is TRBJ2-5, with D hard to call. Trimming stripped 2 bases from V and 1 base from J, with 11 bases between. The CDR3 contains 15 residues. Germline loops: CDR1 SGHVT, CDR2 SQSDAQ. The CDR3 protein is CASSLWVGFQETQYF. The CDR3 bases are TGTGCCAGCAGCTTATGGGTGGGATTCCAAGAGACCCAGTACTTC.

The chain carries TRBV15 and TRBJ1-1; D is uncertain. CDR1 and CDR2 from the germline V gene are LNHNV and YYDKDF (reference sequence). Trimming pared 3 bases from V and 1 base from J, leaving 12 bases between. The CDR3 is made up of 15 amino acids. The CDR3: CATSSDLRENTEAFF. Here the CDR3 DNA reads TGTGCCACCAGCAGCGATTTAAGGGAGAACACTGAAGCTTTCTTT.

This clone was seen a single time. The chain is built from TRBV6-8 and TRBJ1-5; D may be TRBD1 (5 bases). The CDR3 sequence is 15 residues long. Germline loops: CDR1 MNHGY, CDR2 SAAAGT. The CDR3 coding sequence is TGTGCGACCTGGGGTTGGCAGGGAAGCAATCAGCCCCAGCATTTT. This translates into CATWGWQGSNQPQHF.

The genes are TRBV30 and TRBJ1-6; 7 positions match TRBD1. Losses at the gene ends were 6 bases for V and 8 bases for J; bases not matched to a gene: 16. This CDR3 has 16 residues. Germline V gene sequence: CDR1 GTSNPN, CDR2 SVGIG (reference sequence). CDR3 bases: TGTGCCTGTTCCAGTCTCCAGGGGGTGGGTTATTCACCCCTCCACTTT. Amino acids: CACSSLQGVGYSPLHF.

This clone was observed a few times. The CDR3 spells CASTRDFGETQYF. The CDR3, as DNA: TGTGCCAGCACCAGGGACTTTGGCGAGACCCAGTACTTC. V usage is TRBV12-5 and J usage is TRBJ2-5; maybe TRBD2 (6 bases). The V gene's germline CDR1 is LGHNT and CDR2 FRNRAP. This CDR3 has 13 residues.

The gene calls are TRBV5-1 and TRBJ1-1; D not resolved. The CDR3 has 14 amino acids. Germline V gives CDR1 SGHRS, CDR2 YFSETQ. V was clipped by 0 bases and J by 1 base, with 7 bases between them. The CDR3, as DNA: TGCGCCAGCAGCTTGGAGGGCAGGAACACTGAAGCTTTCTTT. It translates to CASSLEGRNTEAFF. Combining the CDR3 with reference TRBV5-1 and TRBJ1-1 gives the whole variable domain KAGVTQTPRYLIKTRGQQVTLSCSPISGHRSVSWYQQTPGQGLQFLFEYFSETQRNKGNFPGRFSGRQFSNSRSEMNVSTLELGDSALYLCASSLEGRNTEAFFGQGTRLTVV.

This chain uses TRBV10-1 with TRBJ2-7, with D perhaps being TRBD1 or TRBD2 (5 bases each). CDR1 and CDR2 from the germline V gene are WNHNN and SYGVQD (reference sequence). The CDR3 totals 15 residues. Trimming took off 3 bases at V and 7 bases at J, with 19 bases between the two ends. CDR3 DNA: TGCGCCAGCAGTGATACAGGACGTCCTACGGGGGAGCAGTACTTC. Its translation: CASSDTGRPTGEQYF.

As for this clone: An end of the junction differs from the germline gene, which may be a read error. The chain recombines TRBV29-1 with TRBJ2-3, with 12 bases lining up with TRBD2. CDR1 and CDR2 (germline): SQVTM, ANQGSEA. The CDR3 is 13 amino acids. For the CDR3, the DNA is TGCAGCGGGACGCTCCTAGCGGGGGGGTACGCCCATTTT. Translated: CSGTLLAGGYAHF.

This chain uses TRBV5-1 with TRBJ2-3; 8 nucleotides match TRBD1. Losses at the gene ends were 4 bases for V and 1 base for J; bases not matched to a gene: 2. The germline gives CDR1 SGHRS, CDR2 YFSETQ. The CDR3 covers 14 residues. This CDR3 reads CASSPGQGTDTQYF. DNA of the CDR3: TGCGCCAGCAGCCCGGGACAGGGCACAGATACGCAGTATTTT.

The chain is built from TRBV6-8 and TRBJ1-1; 7 nucleotides line up with TRBD1. Germline assignment: CDR1 MNHGY and CDR2 SAAAGT. V lost 5 bases, J lost 0 bases, and 15 bases stayed unmatched. This CDR3 has 18 residues. As DNA, the CDR3 is TGTGCCAGCAGTGCAAAGGGAGGGGGCCTCTTTATGAACACTGAAGCTTTCTTT. Its protein is CASSAKGGGLFMNTEAFF.

The chain combines TRBV6-8 with TRBJ2-1; TRBD1 or TRBD2 may be the D gene (5 bases each). The CDR3 sequence is 14 residues long. Per the germline V gene, CDR1 is MNHGY and CDR2 is SAAAGT. The V and J ends lost 9 bases and 0 bases respectively, with 12 bases between them. For the CDR3, the DNA is TGTGCCAGTGGGACCGACCGCTCCTACAATGAGCAGTTCTTC. Translating gives CASGTDRSYNEQFF.

The chain is built from TRBV29-1 and TRBJ2-5, with D tentatively TRBD1 (6 bases). Trimming cost V 3 bases and J 1 base, with 12 bases left between them. This CDR3 has 14 amino acids. Per germline, CDR1 SQVTM and CDR2 ANQGSEA. Here the CDR3 DNA reads TGCAGCGTTGAGTTAGGGGGAATCCAAGAGACCCAGTACTTC. This gives the protein CSVELGGIQETQYF.

The chain recombines TRBV11-3 with TRBJ1-6; 7 positions match TRBD1. Trimming at V came to 3 bases and at J to 5 bases, leaving 13 bases not matched to a gene. The CDR3 has 18 residues. The germline V gene has CDR1 SGHNT and CDR2 YENEEA. The CDR3 DNA is TGTGCCAGCAGCTTGGTTCAGGCAGGGGGACGGGATAATTCACCCCTCCACTTT. Its translation is CASSLVQAGGRDNSPLHF.

V and J are TRBV11-3 and TRBJ1-2; D is perhaps TRBD1 (6 bases). Trimming cost V 3 bases and J 4 bases, with 15 bases left between them. Germline lookup yields CDR1 SGHNT and CDR2 YENEEA. The CDR3 is made up of 15 amino acids. The DNA for the CDR3 is TGTGCCAGCAGCTTGTTCGACAGGCTACCCTATGGCTACACCTTC. It specifies CASSLFDRLPYGYTF.

This chain uses TRBV6-8 with TRBJ1-6, with D tentatively TRBD1 (5 bases). Germline values: CDR1 MNHGY, CDR2 SAAAGT. The V gene lost 10 bases and the J gene lost 8 bases, with 15 bases spanning the gap. This CDR3 spans 13 amino acids. The chain's CDR3 is CAIRAAGDSPLHF. The CDR3 nucleotides read TGTGCCATCAGGGCCGCTGGGGATTCACCCCTCCACTTT.

The chain recombines TRBV11-3 with TRBJ1-4, with D unclear. V was clipped by 5 bases and J by 3 bases, with 13 bases between them. CDR3 length equals 15 residues. In germline, CDR1 is SGHNT, CDR2 YENEEA. DNA for the CDR3: TGTGCCAGCAGCACCCGACCGTTACCTAATGAAAAACTGTTTTTT. This translates into CASSTRPLPNEKLFF.